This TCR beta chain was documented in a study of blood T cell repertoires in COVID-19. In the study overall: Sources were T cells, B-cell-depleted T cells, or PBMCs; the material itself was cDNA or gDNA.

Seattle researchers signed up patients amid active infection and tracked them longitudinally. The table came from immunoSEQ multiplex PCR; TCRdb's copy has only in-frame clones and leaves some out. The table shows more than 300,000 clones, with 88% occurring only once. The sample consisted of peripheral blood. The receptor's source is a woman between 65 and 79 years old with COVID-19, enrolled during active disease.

Here the CDR3 reads CASSSEGQGGTGELFF. The CDR3 DNA sequence: TGTGCCAGCAGCTCCGAGGGACAGGGGGGGACCGGGGAGCTGTTTTTT. The chain uses TRBV7-2 and TRBJ2-2, with TRBD1 matching 11 bases. CDR1 is SGHTA and CDR2 is FQGNSA in the germline V gene. The CDR3 runs 16 residues. V was pared by 4 bases and J by 5 bases, with 6 bases of the junction left unmatched. The whole variable domain, filled in from reference TRBV7-2 and TRBJ2-2, reads GAGVSQSPSNKVTEKGKDVELRCDPISGHTALYWYRQSLGQGLEFLIYFQGNSAPDKSGLPSDRFSAERTGGSVSTLTIQRTQQEDSAVYLCASSSEGQGGTGELFFGEGSRLTVL.